Presented here are 15 T cell receptor beta chains from one specimen sequenced in a study of OX40 agonist ivuxolimab in advanced cancers. Sequenced by immunoSEQ multiplex PCR; TCRdb stores in-frame clones only, minus some. The sample lists around 63,000 clones, less than 85% occurring once. Sequenced material: CD4+ or CD8+ T cells sorted from blood, taken in a trial of the OX40 agonist ivuxolimab. The receptors were gathered from an adult with an advanced solid tumor such as melanoma, head and neck, liver or kidney cancer.

The rearrangement uses TRBV7-9 and TRBJ2-2; tentatively, D is TRBD2 (6 bases). The germline CDR1 and CDR2 sequences are SEHNR and FQNEAQ (reference sequence). The V gene lost 4 bases and the J gene lost 3 bases, with 24 bases spanning the gap. This CDR3 comprises 19 residues. The CDR3 here is CASSSILGGLGSHTGELFF. For the CDR3, the DNA is TGTGCCAGCAGCTCCATTCTTGGGGGGTTAGGGAGCCACACCGGGGAGCTGTTTTTT.

The chain carries TRBV28 and TRBJ2-3, with D possibly TRBD1 on 6 matching bases. CDR3 size: 10 residues. Germline values: CDR1 MDHEN, CDR2 SYDVKM. V was pared by 8 bases and J by 6 bases, with 6 bases between. For the CDR3, the DNA is TGTGCCAGCGGACAGGATACGCAGTATTTT. This encodes CASGQDTQYF. The full variable domain, rest sourced from reference TRBV28 and TRBJ2-3, is DVKVTQSSRYLVKRTGEKVFLECVQDMDHENMFWYRQDPGLGLRLIYFSYDVKMKEKGDIPEGYSVSREKKERFSLILESASTNQTSMYLCASGQDTQYFGPGTRLTVL.

This clone was detected only a few times. The V and J genes are TRBV28 and TRBJ2-6; D tentatively reads TRBD1 or TRBD2 (5 bases each). V was clipped by 7 bases and J by 4 bases, with 20 bases between them. Germline V CDR1 and CDR2: MDHEN, SYDVKM. The CDR3 is 17 amino acids. This CDR3 is CASMGLDGAAGANVLTF. The CDR3 DNA reads TGTGCCAGCATGGGATTAGACGGGGCGGCGGGGGCCAACGTCCTGACTTTC.

This clone was found once. The chain carries TRBV5-4 and TRBJ2-7; no clear D. Germline assignment: CDR1 SGHNT and CDR2 YYREEE (reference sequence). Trimming cost V 0 bases and J 2 bases, with 6 bases left between them. This CDR3 has 13 residues. In DNA, the CDR3 is TGTGCCAGCAGCTTGGGGACCACCTACGAGCAGTACTTC. It encodes CASSLGTTYEQYF.

The J gene is TRBJ2-7, the V gene TRBV5-4, with TRBD1 as a possible D gene (5 bases). The CDR3 extends over 15 amino acids. Germline-derived CDR1 and CDR2 are SGHNT and YYREEE (reference sequence). Deletions cut 0 bases from V and 2 bases from J, with 12 bases between. Written as DNA, the CDR3 is TGTGCCAGCAGCTTGGGGGCAGTGACAGCCTACGAGCAGTACTTC. It translates to CASSLGAVTAYEQYF.

V is TRBV5-6 and J is TRBJ2-3, with D possibly being TRBD1 or TRBD2 (5 bases each). V lost 0 bases to trimming and J lost 4 bases, with 9 bases between them. CDR1 SGHDT and CDR2 YYEEEE come from the germline V gene. There are 14 residues in the CDR3. The CDR3 is CASSLGRGADTQYF. The DNA of the CDR3 is TGTGCCAGCAGCTTGGGTAGAGGGGCAGATACGCAGTATTTT.

The chain employs TRBV5-4 and TRBJ2-2, with 10 positions matching TRBD2. J lost 4 bases, V lost 0 bases, and 6 bases had no gene match. This CDR3 has 17 residues. In germline, CDR1 is SGHNT, CDR2 YYREEE (reference sequence). In DNA, the CDR3 is TGTGCCAGCAGCTTGGTTCTAGCGGGGGCGGCCACCGGGGAGCTGTTTTTT. Its protein product is CASSLVLAGAATGELFF.

The chain employs TRBV6-5 and TRBJ1-2, with TRBD1 matching 7 bases. This CDR3 comprises 13 residues. Losses at the gene ends were 5 bases for V and 7 bases for J; bases not matched to a gene: 7. The germline V gene encodes CDR1 MNHEY and CDR2 SVGAGI. CDR3 coding DNA: TGTGCCAGCAGTGGGCCCGACAGGGTTGGCTACACCTTC. This encodes CASSGPDRVGYTF.

This chain joins TRBV19 and TRBJ2-3; D is unclear. CDR1 and CDR2 (germline): LNHDA, SQIVND (reference sequence). CDR3 size: 15 residues. The ends were cut back, 6 bases at V and 3 bases at J, with 16 bases in the middle. CDR3 sequence reads: CASRPGRFSTDTQYF. The CDR3 nucleotides are TGTGCCAGTAGGCCCGGACGGTTCTCTACAGATACGCAGTATTTT.

The chain employs TRBV28 and TRBJ2-1; tentative D call: TRBD2 (5 bases). Germline assignment: CDR1 MDHEN and CDR2 SYDVKM. Trimming pared 7 bases from V and 2 bases from J, leaving 15 bases between. The CDR3 runs to 15 residues. The CDR3 sequence: CASKAGGPTYNEQFF. The CDR3 DNA reads TGTGCCAGCAAGGCGGGCGGCCCCACCTACAATGAGCAGTTCTTC.

The chain has TRBV6-5 and TRBJ2-7; D may be TRBD1 or TRBD2 (5 bases each). The CDR3 loop spans 12 amino acids. Trimming took 8 bases from V and 0 from J, leaving 8 bases between them. Looked up from germline, CDR1 is MNHEY and CDR2 is SVGAGI. DNA of the CDR3: TGTGCCAGCGGGGGAAACTCCTACGAGCAGTACTTC. Translation gives CASGGNSYEQYF.

The chain carries TRBV28 and TRBJ2-1, with 7 bases that match TRBD2. V lost 6 bases to trimming and J lost 8 bases; unmatched junction nucleotides: 10. This CDR3 is 14 amino acids long. CDR1 and CDR2 from the germline V gene are MDHEN and SYDVKM. CDR3 DNA: TGTGCCAGCAGCCCCGGACTAGTTAGGGATGAGCAGTTCTTC. It yields the protein CASSPGLVRDEQFF.

The chain combines TRBV19 with TRBJ2-6; the D gene is possibly TRBD1 (6 bases). The CDR3 totals 16 residues. Germline V CDR1 and CDR2: LNHDA, SQIVND (reference sequence). Deletions cut 6 bases from V and 0 bases from J, with 12 bases between. This CDR3 is CASSRQVSSGANVLTF. The CDR3 nucleotides are TGTGCCAGTAGCAGACAGGTTAGCTCTGGGGCCAACGTCCTGACTTTC.

In the case of this clone: An end of the junction differs from the germline gene, which may be a read error. The rearrangement links TRBV2 to TRBJ1-5; no clear D gene. Germline CDR1 SNHLY, CDR2 FYNNEI. The CDR3 totals 13 residues. The CDR3 spells CASGEQTNQPQHF. The CDR3, as DNA: TGTGCCAGCGGTGAACAGACTAATCAGCCCCAGCATTTT.

The chain carries TRBV20-1 and TRBJ1-1; the D is unclear. Germline V CDR1 and CDR2: DFQATT, SNEGSKA (reference sequence). Trimming removed 5 bases from V and 6 bases from J, with 10 bases in between. The CDR3 spans 11 residues. The CDR3 DNA follows: TGCAGTGCTCCCCGTACCGCTGAAGCTTTCTTT. Protein product: CSAPRTAEAFF.